This T cell receptor beta chain was observed in a study of shared clonotypes between healthy human individuals. Study-wide background: The donor pool was made up of two women and three men aged 18 to 49. For every donor, three CD4 naive, three CD4 memory, two CD8 naive and one CD8 memory plates were used.

A note on this clone: Its antigen is unidentified.

Source study methods: Junction-only sequences without quality scores were provided by ImmunoSEQ, so filtering was different. Using immunoSEQ multiplex PCR, the repertoire was profiled, and TCRdb retains in-frame clones only, with some absent. That table gives V, J and clone size, and the DNA gave D and trimming. The table records 2 million to 3 million clones, approximately 94% of them present only once. The study, taken as a whole, reports: Rarefaction showed that sequencing of sorted subsets was incomplete (despite large depth).

The sequenced material came from naive CD4+ T cells from PBMCs. Described subset: CD45RA+ positively selected. This sequence was found in a man aged 18-30 years in good health. Some clones in this sample may be carry-over from other donors' samples.

CDR3 nucleotide sequence: TGTGCCAGTAGTCGTACAGGGGTTTTCTACGAGCAGTACTTC. As protein: CASSRTGVFYEQYF. This chain uses TRBV19 with TRBJ2-7; TRBD1 matches at 7 bases. J lost 3 bases, V lost 5 bases, and 7 bases had no gene match. The CDR3 runs 14 residues. Germline CDR1 is LNHDA and CDR2 is SQIVND (reference sequence).